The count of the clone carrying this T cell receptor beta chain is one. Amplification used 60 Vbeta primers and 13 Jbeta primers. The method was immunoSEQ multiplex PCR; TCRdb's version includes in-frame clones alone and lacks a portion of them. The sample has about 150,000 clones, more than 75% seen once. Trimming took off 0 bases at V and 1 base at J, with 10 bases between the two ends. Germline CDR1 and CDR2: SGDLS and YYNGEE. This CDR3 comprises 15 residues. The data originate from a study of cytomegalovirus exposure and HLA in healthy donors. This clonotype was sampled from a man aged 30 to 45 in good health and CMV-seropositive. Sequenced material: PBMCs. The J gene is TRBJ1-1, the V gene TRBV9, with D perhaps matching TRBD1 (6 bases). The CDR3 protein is CASSVEGGWNTEAFF. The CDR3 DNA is TGTGCCAGCAGCGTAGAAGGGGGATGGAACACTGAAGCTTTCTTT.